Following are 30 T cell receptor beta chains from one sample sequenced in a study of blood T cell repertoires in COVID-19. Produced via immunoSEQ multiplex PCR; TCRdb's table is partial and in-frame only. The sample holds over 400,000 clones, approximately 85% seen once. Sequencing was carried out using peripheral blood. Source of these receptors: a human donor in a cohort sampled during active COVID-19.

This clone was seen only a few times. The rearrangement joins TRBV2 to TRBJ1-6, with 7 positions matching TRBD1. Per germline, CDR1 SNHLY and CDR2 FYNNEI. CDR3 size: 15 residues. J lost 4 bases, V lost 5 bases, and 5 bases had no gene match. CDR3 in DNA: TGTGCCAGCAGTAAGACAGGGAATTATAATTCACCCCTCCACTTT. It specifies CASSKTGNYNSPLHF.

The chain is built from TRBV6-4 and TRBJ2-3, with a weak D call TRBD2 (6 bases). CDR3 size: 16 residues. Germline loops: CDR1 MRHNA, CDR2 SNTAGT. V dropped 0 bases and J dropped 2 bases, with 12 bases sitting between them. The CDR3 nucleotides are TGTGCCAGCAGTGACTCACGGGCGGGGACCACAGATACGCAGTATTTT. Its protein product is CASSDSRAGTTDTQYF.

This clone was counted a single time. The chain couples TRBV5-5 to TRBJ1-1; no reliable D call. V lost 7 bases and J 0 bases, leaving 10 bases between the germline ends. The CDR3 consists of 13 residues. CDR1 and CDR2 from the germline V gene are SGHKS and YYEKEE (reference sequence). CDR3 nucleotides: TGTGCCAGCTTCGAACTACTGAACACTGAAGCTTTCTTT. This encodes CASFELLNTEAFF.

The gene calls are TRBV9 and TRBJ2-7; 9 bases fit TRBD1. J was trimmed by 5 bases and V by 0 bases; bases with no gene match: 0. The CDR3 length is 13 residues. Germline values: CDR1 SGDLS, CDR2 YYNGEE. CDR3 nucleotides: TGTGCCAGCAGCGTAGGGACAGGGGACGAGCAGTACTTC. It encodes CASSVGTGDEQYF.

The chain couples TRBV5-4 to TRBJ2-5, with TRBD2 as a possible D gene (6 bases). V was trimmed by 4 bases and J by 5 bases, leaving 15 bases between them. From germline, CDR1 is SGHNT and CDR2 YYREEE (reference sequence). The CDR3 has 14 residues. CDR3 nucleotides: TGTGCCAGCAGCCCCCGTGGAGGGAGGGAGACCCAGTACTTC. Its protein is CASSPRGGRETQYF.

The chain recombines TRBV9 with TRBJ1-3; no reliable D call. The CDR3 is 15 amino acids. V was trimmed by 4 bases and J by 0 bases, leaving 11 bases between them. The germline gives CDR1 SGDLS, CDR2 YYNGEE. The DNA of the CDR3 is TGTGCCAGCAGCCCTAAACTGAGCTCTGGAAACACCATATATTTT. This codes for CASSPKLSSGNTIYF.

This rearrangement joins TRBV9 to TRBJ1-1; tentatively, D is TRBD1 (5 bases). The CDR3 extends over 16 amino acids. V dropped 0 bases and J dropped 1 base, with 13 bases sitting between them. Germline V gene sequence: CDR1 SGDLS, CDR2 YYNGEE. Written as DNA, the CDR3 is TGTGCCAGCAGCGTAGGGATAGGGCAGGGGAACACTGAAGCTTTCTTT. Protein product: CASSVGIGQGNTEAFF.

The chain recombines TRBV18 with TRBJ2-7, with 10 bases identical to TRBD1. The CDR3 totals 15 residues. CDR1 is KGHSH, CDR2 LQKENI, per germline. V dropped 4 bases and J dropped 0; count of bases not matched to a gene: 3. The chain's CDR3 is CASSRTGGSSYEQYF. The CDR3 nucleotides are TGTGCCAGCTCACGGACAGGGGGAAGCTCCTACGAGCAGTACTTC.

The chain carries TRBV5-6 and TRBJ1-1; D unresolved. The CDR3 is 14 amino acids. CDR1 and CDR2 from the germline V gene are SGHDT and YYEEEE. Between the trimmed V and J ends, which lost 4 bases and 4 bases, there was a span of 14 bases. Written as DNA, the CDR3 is TGTGCCAGCAGCCTTTCTGCAGGAGGCACTGAAGCTTTCTTT. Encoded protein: CASSLSAGGTEAFF. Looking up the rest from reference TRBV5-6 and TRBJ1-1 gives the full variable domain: DAGVTQSPTHLIKTRGQQVTLRCSPKSGHDTVSWYQQALGQGPQFIFQYYEEEERQRGNFPDRFSGHQFPNYSSELNVNALLLGDSALYLCASSLSAGGTEAFFGQGTRLTVV.

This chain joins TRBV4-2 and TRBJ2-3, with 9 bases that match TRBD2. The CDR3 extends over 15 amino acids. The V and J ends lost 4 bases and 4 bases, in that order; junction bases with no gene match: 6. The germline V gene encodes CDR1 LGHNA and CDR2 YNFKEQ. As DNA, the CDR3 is TGTGCCAGCAGCCGTGGCGGGAGGGCGCCAGATACGCAGTATTTT. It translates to CASSRGGRAPDTQYF.

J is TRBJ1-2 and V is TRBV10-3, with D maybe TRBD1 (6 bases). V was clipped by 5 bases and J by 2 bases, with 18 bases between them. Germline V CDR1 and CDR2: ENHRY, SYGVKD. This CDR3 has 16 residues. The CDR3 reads CAISPALTTGNYGYTF. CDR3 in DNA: TGTGCCATCAGTCCAGCTCTAACAACAGGGAACTATGGCTACACCTTC.

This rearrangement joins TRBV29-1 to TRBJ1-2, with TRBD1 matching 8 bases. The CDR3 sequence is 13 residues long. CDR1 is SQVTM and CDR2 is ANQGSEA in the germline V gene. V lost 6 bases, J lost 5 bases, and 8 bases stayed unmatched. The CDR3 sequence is CSVDGQGAYGYTF. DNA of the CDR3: TGCAGCGTAGACGGGCAGGGGGCGTATGGCTACACCTTC.

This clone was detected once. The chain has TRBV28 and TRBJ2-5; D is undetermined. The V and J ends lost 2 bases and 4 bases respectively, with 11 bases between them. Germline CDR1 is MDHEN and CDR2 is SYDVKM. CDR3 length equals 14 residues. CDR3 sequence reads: CASSLGSLGETQYF. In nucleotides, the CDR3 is TGTGCCAGCAGTTTAGGGTCGCTAGGAGAGACCCAGTACTTC.

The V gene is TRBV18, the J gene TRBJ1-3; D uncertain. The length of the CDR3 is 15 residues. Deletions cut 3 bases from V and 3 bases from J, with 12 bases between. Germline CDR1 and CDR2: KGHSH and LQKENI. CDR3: CASSPMAGDGNTIYF. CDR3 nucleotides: TGTGCCAGCTCACCTATGGCCGGGGATGGAAACACCATATATTTT.

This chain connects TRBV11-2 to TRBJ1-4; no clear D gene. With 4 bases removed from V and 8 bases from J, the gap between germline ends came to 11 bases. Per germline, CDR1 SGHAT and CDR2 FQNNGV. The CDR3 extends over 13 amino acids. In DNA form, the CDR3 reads TGTGCCAGCAGCTCACCCCTGAGAGAAAAACTGTTTTTT. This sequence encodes CASSSPLREKLFF. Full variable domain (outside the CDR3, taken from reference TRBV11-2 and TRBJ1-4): EAGVAQSPRYKIIEKRQSVAFWCNPISGHATLYWYQQILGQGPKLLIQFQNNGVVDDSQLPKDRFSAERLKGVDSTLKIQPAKLEDSAVYLCASSSPLREKLFFGSGTQLSVL.

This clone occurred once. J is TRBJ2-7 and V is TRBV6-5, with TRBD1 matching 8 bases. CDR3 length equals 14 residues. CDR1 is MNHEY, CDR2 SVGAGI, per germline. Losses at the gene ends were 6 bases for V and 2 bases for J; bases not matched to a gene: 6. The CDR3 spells CASSLPGGTYEQYF. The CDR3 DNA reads TGTGCCAGCAGCCTACCAGGGGGCACCTACGAGCAGTACTTC.

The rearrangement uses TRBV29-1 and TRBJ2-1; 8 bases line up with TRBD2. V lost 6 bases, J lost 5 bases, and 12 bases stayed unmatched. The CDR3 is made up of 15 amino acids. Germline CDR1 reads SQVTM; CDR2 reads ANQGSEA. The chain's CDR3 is CSVRPGSGINNEQFF. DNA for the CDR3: TGCAGCGTCCGCCCGGGTAGCGGGATAAACAATGAGCAGTTCTTC.

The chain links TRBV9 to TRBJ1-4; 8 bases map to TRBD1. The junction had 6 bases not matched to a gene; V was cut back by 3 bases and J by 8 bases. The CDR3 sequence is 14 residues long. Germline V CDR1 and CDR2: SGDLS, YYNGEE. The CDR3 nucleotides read TGTGCCAGCAGCGACACAGGGGGAAGGGAAAAACTGTTTTTT. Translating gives CASSDTGGREKLFF. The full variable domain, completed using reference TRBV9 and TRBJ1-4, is DSGVTQTPKHLITATGQRVTLRCSPRSGDLSVYWYQQSLDQGLQFLIQYYNGEERAKGNILERFSAQQFPDLHSELNLSSLELGDSALYFCASSDTGGREKLFFGSGTQLSVL.

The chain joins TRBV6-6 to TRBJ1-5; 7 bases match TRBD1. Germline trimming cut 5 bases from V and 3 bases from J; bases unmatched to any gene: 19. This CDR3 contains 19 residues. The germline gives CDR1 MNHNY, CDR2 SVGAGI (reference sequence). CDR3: CASSRASTGDELLNQPQHF. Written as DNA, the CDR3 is TGTGCCAGCAGTCGTGCCTCCACAGGGGATGAGCTCCTCAATCAGCCCCAGCATTTT.

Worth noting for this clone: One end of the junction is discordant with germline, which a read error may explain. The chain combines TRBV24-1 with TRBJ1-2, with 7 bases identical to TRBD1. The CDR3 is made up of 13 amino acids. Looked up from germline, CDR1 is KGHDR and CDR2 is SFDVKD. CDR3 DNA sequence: TGTGCCACCAGTGATACCGGGACAGTCATTAAGTTTTTC. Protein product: CATSDTGTVIKFF.

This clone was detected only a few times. CDR3 DNA sequence: TGTGCCAGCAGCGTAGGACTTCAAAGTGCCAATGAGCAGTTCTTC. Encoded protein: CASSVGLQSANEQFF. V gene TRBV9 combines with J gene TRBJ2-1; no definite D call. V shed 0 bases and J shed 6 bases, with 13 bases lying between them. The CDR3 sequence is 15 residues long. CDR1 is SGDLS and CDR2 is YYNGEE in the germline V gene.

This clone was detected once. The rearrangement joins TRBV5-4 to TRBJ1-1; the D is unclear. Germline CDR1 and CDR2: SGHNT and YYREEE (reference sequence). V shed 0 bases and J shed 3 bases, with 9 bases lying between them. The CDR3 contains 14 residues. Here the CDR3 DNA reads TGTGCCAGCAGCTTGGGAGGAATAGACACTGAAGCTTTCTTT. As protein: CASSLGGIDTEAFF.

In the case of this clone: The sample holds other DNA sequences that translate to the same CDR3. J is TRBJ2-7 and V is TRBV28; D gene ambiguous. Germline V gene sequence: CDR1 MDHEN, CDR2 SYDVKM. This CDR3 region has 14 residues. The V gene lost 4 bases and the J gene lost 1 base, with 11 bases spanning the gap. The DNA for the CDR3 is TGTGCCAGCAGTTCCCCCGGGTCTTCCTACGAGCAGTACTTC. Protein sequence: CASSSPGSSYEQYF.

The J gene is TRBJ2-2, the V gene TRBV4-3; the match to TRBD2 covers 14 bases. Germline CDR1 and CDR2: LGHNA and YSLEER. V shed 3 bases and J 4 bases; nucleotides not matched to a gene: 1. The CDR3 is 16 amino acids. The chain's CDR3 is CASSQGTSGSTGELFF. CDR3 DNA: TGCGCCAGCAGCCAGGGGACTAGCGGGAGCACCGGGGAGCTGTTTTTT.

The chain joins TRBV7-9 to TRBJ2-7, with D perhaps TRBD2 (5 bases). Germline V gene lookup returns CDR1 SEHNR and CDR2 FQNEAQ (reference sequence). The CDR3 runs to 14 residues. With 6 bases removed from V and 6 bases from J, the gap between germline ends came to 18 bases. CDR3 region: CASSLSAPGGEQYF. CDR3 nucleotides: TGTGCCAGCAGTTTGTCTGCCCCTGGAGGCGAGCAGTACTTC.

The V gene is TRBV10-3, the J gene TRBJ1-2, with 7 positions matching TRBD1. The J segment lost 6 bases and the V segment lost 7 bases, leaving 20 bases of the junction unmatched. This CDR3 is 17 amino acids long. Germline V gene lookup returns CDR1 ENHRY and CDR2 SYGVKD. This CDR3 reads CAITNSGQRAYSDGYTF. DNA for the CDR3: TGTGCCATCACTAATTCGGGACAGAGGGCGTATTCGGATGGCTACACCTTC.

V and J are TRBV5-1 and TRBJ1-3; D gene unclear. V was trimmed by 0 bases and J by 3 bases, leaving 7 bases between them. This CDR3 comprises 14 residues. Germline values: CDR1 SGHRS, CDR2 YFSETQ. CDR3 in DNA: TGCGCCAGCAGCTTGGACAGCTTTGGAAACACCATATATTTT. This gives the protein CASSLDSFGNTIYF. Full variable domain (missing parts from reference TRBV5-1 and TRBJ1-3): KAGVTQTPRYLIKTRGQQVTLSCSPISGHRSVSWYQQTPGQGLQFLFEYFSETQRNKGNFPGRFSGRQFSNSRSEMNVSTLELGDSALYLCASSLDSFGNTIYFGEGSWLTVV.

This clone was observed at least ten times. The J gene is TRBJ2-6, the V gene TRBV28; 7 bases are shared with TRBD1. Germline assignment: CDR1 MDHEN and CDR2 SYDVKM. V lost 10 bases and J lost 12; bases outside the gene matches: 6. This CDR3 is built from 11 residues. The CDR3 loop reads CATRQGSVLTF. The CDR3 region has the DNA TGTGCCACCAGACAGGGATCCGTCCTGACTTTC.

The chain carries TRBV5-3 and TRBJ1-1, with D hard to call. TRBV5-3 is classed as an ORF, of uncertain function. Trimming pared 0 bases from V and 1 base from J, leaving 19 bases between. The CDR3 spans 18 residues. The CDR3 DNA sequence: TGTGCCAGAAGCTTGGAAGTCCTTTCGCTTCCGAGGAACACTGAAGCTTTCTTT. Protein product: CARSLEVLSLPRNTEAFF.

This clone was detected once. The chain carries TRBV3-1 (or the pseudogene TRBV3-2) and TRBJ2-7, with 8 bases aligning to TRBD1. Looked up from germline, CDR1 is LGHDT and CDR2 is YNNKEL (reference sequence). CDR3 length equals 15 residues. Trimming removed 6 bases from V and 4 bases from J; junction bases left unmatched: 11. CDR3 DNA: TGTGCCAGCAGACAACAGGGACAGGTGGTATACGAGCAGTACTTC. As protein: CASRQQGQVVYEQYF.